Sequencing of this TCR beta chain was carried out in a study of cytomegalovirus exposure and HLA in healthy donors. Study-level findings and limits: HLA alleles showed associations with about 17,000 TCR beta sequences in a later analysis, at a 0.05 false discovery rate. Reports state that TCR beta sequences accurately predicted most subjects' HLA-A and HLA-B alleles. With later analysis, a missense DCLRE1C variant became linked to TCR beta V- and J-gene trimming.

With 60 Vbeta and 13 Jbeta primers, the PCR was carried out. Repertoires were generated with immunoSEQ multiplex PCR, while TCRdb's copy carries only in-frame clones and drops some. The data show tens of thousands of clones, around 72% seen once. Germline loops: CDR1 GTSNPN, CDR2 SVGIG (reference sequence). The CDR3 consists of 11 residues. A few counts support this clone. Its antigen is unknown. The junction does not match germline at one end; this may be a read error. Sequenced: PBMCs. This sequence was found in a man between 45 and 60 years old in good health and CMV-seropositive. The chain recombines TRBV30 with TRBJ1-1; D remains ambiguous. The CDR3 is CAWSSNAEAFF. In DNA form, the CDR3 reads TGTGCCTGGAGTTCAAACGCTGAGGCTTTCTTT.